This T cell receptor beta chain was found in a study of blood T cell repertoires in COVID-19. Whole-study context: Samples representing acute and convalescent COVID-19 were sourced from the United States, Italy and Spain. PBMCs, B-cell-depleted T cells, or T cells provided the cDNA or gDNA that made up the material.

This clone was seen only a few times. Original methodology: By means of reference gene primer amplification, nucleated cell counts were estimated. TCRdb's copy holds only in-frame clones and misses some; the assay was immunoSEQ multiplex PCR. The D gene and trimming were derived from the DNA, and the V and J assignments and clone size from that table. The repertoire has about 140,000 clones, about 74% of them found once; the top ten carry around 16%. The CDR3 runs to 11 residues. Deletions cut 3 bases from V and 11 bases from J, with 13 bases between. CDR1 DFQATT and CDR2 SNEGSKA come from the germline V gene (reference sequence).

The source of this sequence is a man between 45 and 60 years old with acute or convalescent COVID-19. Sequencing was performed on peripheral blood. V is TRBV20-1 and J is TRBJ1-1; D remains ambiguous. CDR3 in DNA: TGCAGTGCTAGGTCCATATCCCGGGCTTTCTTT. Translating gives CSARSISRAFF.